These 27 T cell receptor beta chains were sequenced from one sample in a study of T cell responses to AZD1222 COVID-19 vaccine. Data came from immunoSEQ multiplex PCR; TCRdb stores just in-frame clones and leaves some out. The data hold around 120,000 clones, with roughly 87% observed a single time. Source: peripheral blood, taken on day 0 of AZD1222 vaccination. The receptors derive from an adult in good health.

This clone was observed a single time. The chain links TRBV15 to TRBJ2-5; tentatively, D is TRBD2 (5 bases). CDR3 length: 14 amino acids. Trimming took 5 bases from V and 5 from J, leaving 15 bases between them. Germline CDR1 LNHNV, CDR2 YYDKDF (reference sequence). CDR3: CATSVQPVAETQYF. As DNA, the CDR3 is TGTGCCACCAGCGTACAACCGGTAGCGGAGACCCAGTACTTC.

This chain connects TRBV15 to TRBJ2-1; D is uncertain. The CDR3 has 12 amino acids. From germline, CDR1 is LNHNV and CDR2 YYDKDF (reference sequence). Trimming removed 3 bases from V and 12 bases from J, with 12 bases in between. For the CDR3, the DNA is TGTGCCACCAGCAGGCCCTCGGAACCGCAGTTCTTC. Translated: CATSRPSEPQFF.

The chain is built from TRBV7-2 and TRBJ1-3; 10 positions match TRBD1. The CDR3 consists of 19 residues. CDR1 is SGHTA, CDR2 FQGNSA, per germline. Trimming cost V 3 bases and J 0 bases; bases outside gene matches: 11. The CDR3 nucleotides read TGTGCCAGCAGCTTCAAAGGCCCCAGACAGGGGGCCTCTGGAAACACCATATATTTT. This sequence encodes CASSFKGPRQGASGNTIYF.

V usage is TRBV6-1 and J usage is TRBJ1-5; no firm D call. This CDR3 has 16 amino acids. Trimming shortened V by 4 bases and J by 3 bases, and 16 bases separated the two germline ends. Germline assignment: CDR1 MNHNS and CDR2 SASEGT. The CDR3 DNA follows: TGTGCCAGCAGTGGGTCGGCAGGAGGTGCCAATCAGCCCCAGCATTTT. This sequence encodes CASSGSAGGANQPQHF.

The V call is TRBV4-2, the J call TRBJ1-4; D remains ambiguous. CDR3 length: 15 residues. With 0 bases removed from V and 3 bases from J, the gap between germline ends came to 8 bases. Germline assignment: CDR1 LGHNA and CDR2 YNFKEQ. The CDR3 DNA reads TGTGCCAGCAGCCAAGATAAGGCCCCTAATGAAAAACTGTTTTTT. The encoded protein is CASSQDKAPNEKLFF.

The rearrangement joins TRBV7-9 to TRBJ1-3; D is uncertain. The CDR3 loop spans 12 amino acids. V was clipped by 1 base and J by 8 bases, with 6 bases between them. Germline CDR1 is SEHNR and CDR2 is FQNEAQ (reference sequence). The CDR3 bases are TGTGCCAGCAGCTTAGTTTCGGACACCATATATTTT. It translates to CASSLVSDTIYF.

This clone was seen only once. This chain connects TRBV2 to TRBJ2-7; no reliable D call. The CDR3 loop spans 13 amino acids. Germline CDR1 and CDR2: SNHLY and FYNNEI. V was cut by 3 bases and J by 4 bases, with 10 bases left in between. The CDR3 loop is CASSDGAGYEQYF. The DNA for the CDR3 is TGTGCCAGCAGTGATGGAGCCGGGTACGAGCAGTACTTC.

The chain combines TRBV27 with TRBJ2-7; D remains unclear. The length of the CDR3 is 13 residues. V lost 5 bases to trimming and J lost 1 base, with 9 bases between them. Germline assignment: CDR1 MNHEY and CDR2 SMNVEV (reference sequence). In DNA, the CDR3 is TGTGCCAGCAGTCTCCATGGTTCCTACGAGCAGTACTTC. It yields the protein CASSLHGSYEQYF.

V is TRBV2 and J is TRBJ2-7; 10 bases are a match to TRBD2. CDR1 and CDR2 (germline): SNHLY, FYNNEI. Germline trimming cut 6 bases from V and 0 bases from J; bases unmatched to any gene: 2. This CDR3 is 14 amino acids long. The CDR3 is CASRASGSSYEQYF. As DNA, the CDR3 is TGTGCCAGCAGGGCTAGCGGGAGCTCCTACGAGCAGTACTTC. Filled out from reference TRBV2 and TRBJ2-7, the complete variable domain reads EPEVTQTPSHQVTQMGQEVILRCVPISNHLYFYWYRQILGQKVEFLVSFYNNEISEKSEIFDDQFSVERPDGSNFTLKIRSTKLEDSAMYFCASRASGSSYEQYFGPGTRLTVT.

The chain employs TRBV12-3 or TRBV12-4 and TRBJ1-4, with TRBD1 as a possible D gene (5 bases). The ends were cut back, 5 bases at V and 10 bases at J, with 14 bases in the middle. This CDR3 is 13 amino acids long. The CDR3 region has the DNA TGTGCCAGCAGTCCACGATCAGGGACAAAACTGTTTTTT. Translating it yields CASSPRSGTKLFF.

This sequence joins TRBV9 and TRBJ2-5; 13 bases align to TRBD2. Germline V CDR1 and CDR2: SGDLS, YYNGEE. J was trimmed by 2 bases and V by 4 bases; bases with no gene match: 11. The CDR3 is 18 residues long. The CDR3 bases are TGTGCCAGCAGCACCGGGACTAGCGGGAATCTTTTTCAAGAGACCCAGTACTTC. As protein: CASSTGTSGNLFQETQYF.

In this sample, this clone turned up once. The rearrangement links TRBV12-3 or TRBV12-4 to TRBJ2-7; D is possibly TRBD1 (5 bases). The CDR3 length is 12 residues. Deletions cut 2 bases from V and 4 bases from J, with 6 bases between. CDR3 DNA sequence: TGTGCCAGCAGTTTAACAGGATACGAGCAGTACTTC. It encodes CASSLTGYEQYF.

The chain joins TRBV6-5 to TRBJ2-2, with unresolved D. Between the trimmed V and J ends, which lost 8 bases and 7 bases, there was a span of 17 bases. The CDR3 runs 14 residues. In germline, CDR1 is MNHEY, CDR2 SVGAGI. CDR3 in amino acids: CASRASLGDGELFF. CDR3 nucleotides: TGTGCCAGCCGAGCCTCACTCGGTGACGGGGAGCTGTTTTTT.

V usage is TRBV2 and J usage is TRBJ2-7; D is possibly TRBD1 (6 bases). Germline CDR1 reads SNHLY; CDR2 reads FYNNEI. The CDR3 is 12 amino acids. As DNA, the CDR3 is TGTGCGTCTCGTCGAGGGGGCTACGAGCAGTACTTC. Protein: CASRRGGYEQYF.

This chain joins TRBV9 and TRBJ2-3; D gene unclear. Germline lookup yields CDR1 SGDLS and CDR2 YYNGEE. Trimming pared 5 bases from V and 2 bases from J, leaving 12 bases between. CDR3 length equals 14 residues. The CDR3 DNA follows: TGTGCCAGCAGGGGTCCCATTTCCACAGATACGCAGTATTTT. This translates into CASRGPISTDTQYF.

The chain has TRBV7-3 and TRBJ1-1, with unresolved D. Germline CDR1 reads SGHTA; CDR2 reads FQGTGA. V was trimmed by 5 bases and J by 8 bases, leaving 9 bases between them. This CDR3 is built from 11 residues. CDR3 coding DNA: TGTGCCAGCAGCCTGGGAGGGGAAGCTTTCTTT. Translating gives CASSLGGEAFF. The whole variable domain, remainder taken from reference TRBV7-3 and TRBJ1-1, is GAGVSQTPSNKVTEKGKYVELRCDPISGHTALYWYRQSLGQGPEFLIYFQGTGAADDSGLPNDRFFAVRPEGSVSTLKIQRTERGDSAVYLCASSLGGEAFFGQGTRLTVV.

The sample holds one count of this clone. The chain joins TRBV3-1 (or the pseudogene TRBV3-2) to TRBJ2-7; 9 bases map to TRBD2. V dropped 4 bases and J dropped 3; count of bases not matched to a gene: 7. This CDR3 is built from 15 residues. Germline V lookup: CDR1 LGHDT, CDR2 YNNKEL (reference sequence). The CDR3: CASSPETSGFYEQYF. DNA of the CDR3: TGTGCCAGCAGCCCCGAGACTAGCGGATTCTACGAGCAGTACTTC.

CDR3 loop: CASSPHRFNEQFF. DNA for the CDR3: TGTGCCAGCAGTCCTCACAGGTTTAATGAGCAGTTCTTC. The V gene is TRBV27, the J gene TRBJ2-1; possibly TRBD1 for D (5 bases). The CDR3 totals 13 residues. Germline CDR1 is MNHEY and CDR2 is SMNVEV (reference sequence). Trimming pared 5 bases from V and 7 bases from J, leaving 12 bases between.

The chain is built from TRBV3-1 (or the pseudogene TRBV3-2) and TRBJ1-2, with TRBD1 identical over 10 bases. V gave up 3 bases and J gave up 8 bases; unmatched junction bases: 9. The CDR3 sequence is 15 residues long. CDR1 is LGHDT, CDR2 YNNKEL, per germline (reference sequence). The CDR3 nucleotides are TGTGCCAGCAGCCATGCCGGGACAGGGGTCGAAGGCTACACCTTC. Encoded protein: CASSHAGTGVEGYTF.

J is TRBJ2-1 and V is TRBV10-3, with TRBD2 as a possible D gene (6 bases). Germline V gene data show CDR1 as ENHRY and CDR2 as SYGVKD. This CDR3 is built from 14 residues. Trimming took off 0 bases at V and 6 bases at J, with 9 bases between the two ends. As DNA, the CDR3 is TGTGCCATCAGTGAGTCCAGGGACTTCAATGAGCAGTTCTTC. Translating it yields CAISESRDFNEQFF.

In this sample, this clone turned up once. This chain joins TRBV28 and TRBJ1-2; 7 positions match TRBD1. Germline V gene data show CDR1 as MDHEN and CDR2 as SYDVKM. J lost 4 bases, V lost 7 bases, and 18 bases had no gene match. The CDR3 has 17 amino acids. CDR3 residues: CASTLLGGRGVGYGYTF. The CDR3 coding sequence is TGTGCCAGCACTCTCCTGGGGGGCAGGGGGGTTGGCTATGGCTACACCTTC.

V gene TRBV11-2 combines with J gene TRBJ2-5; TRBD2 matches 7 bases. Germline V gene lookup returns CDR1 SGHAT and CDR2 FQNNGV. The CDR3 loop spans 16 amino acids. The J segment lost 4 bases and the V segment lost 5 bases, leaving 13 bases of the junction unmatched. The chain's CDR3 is CASSPRGGGRGETQYF. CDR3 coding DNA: TGTGCCAGCAGCCCCCGTGGGGGGGGAAGGGGAGAGACCCAGTACTTC.

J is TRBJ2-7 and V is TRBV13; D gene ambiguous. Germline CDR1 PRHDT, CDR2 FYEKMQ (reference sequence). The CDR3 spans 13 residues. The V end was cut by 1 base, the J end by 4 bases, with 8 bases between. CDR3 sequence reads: CASSLAFQYEQYF. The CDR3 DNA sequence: TGTGCCAGCAGCTTAGCCTTCCAGTACGAGCAGTACTTC.

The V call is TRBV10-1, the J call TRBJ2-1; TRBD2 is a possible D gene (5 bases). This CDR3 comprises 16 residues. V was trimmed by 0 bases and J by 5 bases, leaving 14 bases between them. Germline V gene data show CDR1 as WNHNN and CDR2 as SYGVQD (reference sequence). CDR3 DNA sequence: TGCGCCAGCAGTGAGTCGGCAACCTGGGAGCACAATGAGCAGTTCTTC. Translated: CASSESATWEHNEQFF.

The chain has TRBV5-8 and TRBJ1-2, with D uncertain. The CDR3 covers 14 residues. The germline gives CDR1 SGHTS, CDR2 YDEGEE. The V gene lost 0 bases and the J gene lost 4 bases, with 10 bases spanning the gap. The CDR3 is CASSLEIGFYGYTF. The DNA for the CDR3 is TGTGCCAGCAGCTTGGAAATTGGGTTCTATGGCTACACCTTC.

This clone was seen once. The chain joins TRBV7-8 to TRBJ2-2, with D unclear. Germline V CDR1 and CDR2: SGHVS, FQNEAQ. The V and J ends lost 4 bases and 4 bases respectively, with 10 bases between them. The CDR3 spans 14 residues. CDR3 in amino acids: CASSSETFTGELFF. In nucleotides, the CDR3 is TGTGCCAGCAGCTCGGAAACCTTCACCGGGGAGCTGTTTTTT.

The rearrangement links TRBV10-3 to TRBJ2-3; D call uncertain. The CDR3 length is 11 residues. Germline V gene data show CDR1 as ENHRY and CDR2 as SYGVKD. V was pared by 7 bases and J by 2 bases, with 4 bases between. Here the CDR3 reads CAIMDTDTQYF. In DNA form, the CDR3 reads TGTGCCATCATGGACACAGATACGCAGTATTTT.